This T cell receptor beta chain comes out of a study of blood T cell repertoires in COVID-19. Study in general: COVID-19 samples from acute and convalescent phases originated in the United States, Italy and Spain. T cells, B-cell-depleted T cells, or PBMCs provided the cDNA or gDNA that served as material.

V lost 0 bases to trimming and J lost 5 bases, with 17 bases between them. The CDR3 has 17 amino acids. Germline V gives CDR1 SGDLS, CDR2 YYNGEE. Authors' processing steps: Quantification of nucleated cells was approximated via reference gene primer amplification. Clones were sequenced by immunoSEQ multiplex PCR, and TCRdb holds only the in-frame ones, with some missing. For V, J and clone size, that table is used; D and trimming come from the DNA. The table shows 200,000 to 300,000 clones, with 88% occurring only once. The sequenced sample was peripheral blood. The J gene is TRBJ1-4, the V gene TRBV9, with D possibly being TRBD1 (5 bases). This TCR was recovered from a man in his sixties who had recovered from COVID-19. DNA of the CDR3: TGTGCCAGCAGCGTAGATGCAGGGCGGGGAGAGAATGAAAAACTGTTTTTT. Translated, it gives CASSVDAGRGENEKLFF.